This is a list of T cell receptor beta chains from one sample in a study of T cells in Graves' hyperthyroidism and ophthalmopathy. MiXCR was run by TCRdb on the multiplex PCR reads, yielding one entry per CDR3 protein. The table records 250,000 to 300,000 distinct CDR3 sequences, less than 15% of them present only once. Input material: blood. Receptor source: a woman aged 40 to 50 with Graves' hyperthyroidism that later progressed to Graves' ophthalmopathy. Each CDR3 is given with its conserved first and last residue. Fields, in order: J gene, V gene, clone size, D gene, CDR3 DNA, CDR3 protein. D genes are given only for firm matches. Some rows have no size entry. The others give once, few or many, or a class for an expanded clone.

j_call: TRBJ2-3; v_call: TRBV27; clone_size: many; d_call: TRBD2; cdr3_nt: TGTGCAGCGGGGAGGGACCTGGCAGATACGCAGTATTTT; cdr3_aa: CAAGRDLADTQYF
j_call: TRBJ1-5; v_call: TRBV28; clone_size: many; d_call: TRBD1; cdr3_nt: TGTGCCAGCAGACCACCGGGACAGGGACATCAGCCCCAGCATTTT; cdr3_aa: CASRPPGQGHQPQHF
j_call: TRBJ2-7; v_call: TRBV28; clone_size: many; d_call: NA; cdr3_nt: TGTGCCAGCAGCATGTGGGGGAACGAGCAGTACTTC; cdr3_aa: CASSMWGNEQYF
j_call: TRBJ2-1; v_call: TRBV28; clone_size: many; d_call: NA; cdr3_nt: TGTGCCAGCAGCCTCCAGAGGGTATCGAGGGAGCAGTTCTTC; cdr3_aa: CASSLQRVSREQFF
j_call: TRBJ1-5; v_call: TRBV28; clone_size: many; d_call: NA; cdr3_nt: TGTGCCAGCAGTTCGGTTAGCAATCAGCCCCAGCATTTT; cdr3_aa: CASSSVSNQPQHF
j_call: TRBJ2-7; v_call: TRBV12-3/TRBV12-4; clone_size: many; d_call: TRBD2; cdr3_nt: TGTGCCAGCAGTTCGGGACTAGCGGGAGGGTCCTACTACGAGCAGTACTTC; cdr3_aa: CASSSGLAGGSYYEQYF
j_call: TRBJ1-1; v_call: TRBV27; clone_size: many; d_call: TRBD1; cdr3_nt: TGTGCCAGCAGTGGGACAGCCCTCACTGAAGCTTTCTTT; cdr3_aa: CASSGTALTEAFF
j_call: TRBJ1-4; v_call: TRBV27; clone_size: many; d_call: NA; cdr3_nt: TGTGCCAGCAGTTTGGCCCCCGACGGAGAAAAACTGTTTTTT; cdr3_aa: CASSLAPDGEKLFF
j_call: TRBJ2-1; v_call: TRBV7-2; clone_size: few; d_call: TRBD2; cdr3_nt: TGTGCCAGCAGCTCTAGCGGGAGAGAGTACAATGAGCAGTTCTTC; cdr3_aa: CASSSSGREYNEQFF
j_call: TRBJ2-1; v_call: TRBV9; clone_size: NA; d_call: TRBD2; cdr3_nt: TGTGCCAGCAGTCCCCGGACTAGCGGGAGGGCCAATGAGCAGTTCTTC; cdr3_aa: CASSPRTSGRANEQFF
j_call: TRBJ2-3; v_call: TRBV6-5; clone_size: NA; d_call: NA; cdr3_nt: TGTGCCAGCAGTTCGCTATTAGGTACAGATACGCAGTATTTT; cdr3_aa: CASSSLLGTDTQYF
j_call: TRBJ1-4; v_call: TRBV7-9; clone_size: NA; d_call: TRBD1; cdr3_nt: TGTGCCAGCAGCCCGACAGGGTCTAATGAAAAACTGTTTTTT; cdr3_aa: CASSPTGSNEKLFF
j_call: TRBJ1-2; v_call: TRBV20-1; clone_size: NA; d_call: TRBD1; cdr3_nt: TGCAGTGCTAAACGAACAGGGGGCTACTATGGCTACACCTTC; cdr3_aa: CSAKRTGGYYGYTF
j_call: TRBJ2-1; v_call: TRBV20-1; clone_size: many; d_call: TRBD2; cdr3_nt: TGCAGTGCTCCACTAGCGGAAGGTGACTACAATGAGCAGTTCTTC; cdr3_aa: CSAPLAEGDYNEQFF
j_call: TRBJ2-1; v_call: TRBV12-5; clone_size: many; d_call: TRBD2; cdr3_nt: TGTGCTAGTGGTTTGGTACTAGCGGGAGGGCCTCTCGATGAGCAGTTCTTC; cdr3_aa: CASGLVLAGGPLDEQFF
j_call: TRBJ2-3; v_call: TRBV4-1; clone_size: NA; d_call: TRBD2; cdr3_nt: TGCGCCAGCAGCCAAGAAAGAGCGGGAGGGGCCCGGAATACGCAGTATTTT; cdr3_aa: CASSQERAGGARNTQYF
j_call: TRBJ2-2; v_call: TRBV28; clone_size: few; d_call: NA; cdr3_nt: TGTGCCAGCAGTTTATGGAAAGCGAATGGGGAGCTGTTTTTT; cdr3_aa: CASSLWKANGELFF
j_call: TRBJ1-1; v_call: TRBV6-1; clone_size: NA; d_call: NA; cdr3_nt: TGTGCCAGCAGCCATCGGACCTCCGCTAGGATCACTGAAGCTTTCTTT; cdr3_aa: CASSHRTSARITEAFF
j_call: TRBJ2-3; v_call: TRBV3-1; clone_size: many; d_call: NA; cdr3_nt: TGTGCCAGCAGCCCCGGACTTCTCCCTAAACGCACAGATACGCAGTATTTT; cdr3_aa: CASSPGLLPKRTDTQYF
j_call: TRBJ2-4; v_call: TRBV10-3; clone_size: many; d_call: TRBD2; cdr3_nt: TGTGCCATCAGTGAGGGGGGGGGAGAGGCCAAAAACATTCAGTACTTC; cdr3_aa: CAISEGGGEAKNIQYF
j_call: TRBJ1-1; v_call: TRBV5-4; clone_size: NA; d_call: NA; cdr3_nt: TGTGCCAGCCTCACGGGGGGGAAAACTGAAGCTTTCTTT; cdr3_aa: CASLTGGKTEAFF
j_call: TRBJ2-3; v_call: TRBV5-1; clone_size: many; d_call: NA; cdr3_nt: TGCGCCAGCACCCAGGGGTATCAAATCACAGATACGCAGTATTTT; cdr3_aa: CASTQGYQITDTQYF
j_call: TRBJ1-1; v_call: TRBV18; clone_size: many; d_call: NA; cdr3_nt: TGTGCCAGCTCAACCGGGAACAGGGAGGGAAGAACTGAAGCTTTCTTT; cdr3_aa: CASSTGNREGRTEAFF
j_call: TRBJ1-2; v_call: TRBV30; clone_size: many; d_call: TRBD1; cdr3_nt: TGTGCCTGCCGAACTCGGACAGGGGACCTTAACTATGGCTACACCTTC; cdr3_aa: CACRTRTGDLNYGYTF
j_call: TRBJ2-5; v_call: TRBV24-1; clone_size: many; d_call: NA; cdr3_nt: TGTGCCACCAGTGAGCCTACCGCACTGGGAGAGACCCAGTACTTC; cdr3_aa: CATSEPTALGETQYF
j_call: TRBJ2-5; v_call: TRBV5-1; clone_size: many; d_call: TRBD2; cdr3_nt: TGCGCCAGCAGCCCGGGACTAGCGGGATACTTATTCCAAGAGACCCAGTACTTC; cdr3_aa: CASSPGLAGYLFQETQYF
j_call: TRBJ1-5; v_call: TRBV30; clone_size: few; d_call: NA; cdr3_nt: TGTGCCTGGACCAAGGGGGATCAGCCCCAGCATTTT; cdr3_aa: CAWTKGDQPQHF
j_call: TRBJ1-6; v_call: TRBV10-3; clone_size: many; d_call: NA; cdr3_nt: TGTGCCATCAGTAAAGAGCTTTCCGGAGGCTCACCCCTCCACTTT; cdr3_aa: CAISKELSGGSPLHF
j_call: TRBJ1-3; v_call: TRBV7-2; clone_size: many; d_call: TRBD1; cdr3_nt: TGTGCCAGCAGCTCTACCTTTTTCGGACAGGTTGCGCGGGACACCATATATTTT; cdr3_aa: CASSSTFFGQVARDTIYF
j_call: TRBJ2-7; v_call: TRBV29-1; clone_size: many; d_call: NA; cdr3_nt: TGCAGCGTTGTAGAGCGTGGGGCAGCTACTAACGAGCAGTACTTC; cdr3_aa: CSVVERGAATNEQYF
j_call: TRBJ1-1; v_call: TRBV6-1; clone_size: many; d_call: NA; cdr3_nt: TGTGCCAGCAGGTATTTTCAGACGAACACTGAAGCTTTCTTT; cdr3_aa: CASRYFQTNTEAFF
j_call: TRBJ1-5; v_call: TRBV11-2; clone_size: many; d_call: NA; cdr3_nt: TGTGCCACCTCAATTCAAGAAAATCAGCCCCAGCATTTT; cdr3_aa: CATSIQENQPQHF
j_call: TRBJ1-1; v_call: TRBV20-1; clone_size: many; d_call: NA; cdr3_nt: TGCAGTGCTAGCCTCTTTGGGGGGACTGAAGCTTTCTTT; cdr3_aa: CSASLFGGTEAFF
j_call: TRBJ2-2; v_call: TRBV12-3/TRBV12-4; clone_size: many; d_call: NA; cdr3_nt: TGTGCCAGCAGTTTTCGGCAGGGGAACACCGGGGAGCTGTTTTTT; cdr3_aa: CASSFRQGNTGELFF
j_call: TRBJ1-1; v_call: TRBV11-1; clone_size: many; d_call: NA; cdr3_nt: TGTGCCAGCAGCTTAAGCGTTGGGACTTACGCTTTCTTT; cdr3_aa: CASSLSVGTYAFF
j_call: TRBJ1-1; v_call: TRBV12-3/TRBV12-4; clone_size: many; d_call: TRBD1; cdr3_nt: TGTGCCAGCAGTTTGCCGGGACAGTCTCCTGCTGAAGCTTTCTTT; cdr3_aa: CASSLPGQSPAEAFF
j_call: TRBJ2-1; v_call: TRBV28; clone_size: many; d_call: TRBD2; cdr3_nt: TGTGCCAGCAGTCAACTAGCGGGAGGGGGAAATGAGCAGTTCTTC; cdr3_aa: CASSQLAGGGNEQFF
j_call: TRBJ2-5; v_call: TRBV6-1; clone_size: many; d_call: TRBD2; cdr3_nt: TGTGCCAGCAGTGAGGGCGCGGGGAGGGCCGAGACCCAGTACTTC; cdr3_aa: CASSEGAGRAETQYF
j_call: TRBJ2-7; v_call: TRBV20-1; clone_size: many; d_call: TRBD1; cdr3_nt: TGCAGTGCGCTCGGACAGGGAGGATTAGGCGAGCAGTACTTC; cdr3_aa: CSALGQGGLGEQYF
j_call: TRBJ2-1; v_call: TRBV6-1; clone_size: many; d_call: TRBD2; cdr3_nt: TGTGCCAGCACCCACGATCCGGGACTAGCGGCCAATGAGCAGTTCTTC; cdr3_aa: CASTHDPGLAANEQFF
j_call: TRBJ1-6; v_call: TRBV5-1; clone_size: many; d_call: NA; cdr3_nt: TGCGCCAGCAGCTTGTATCACAGCCTTAATTCACCCCTCCACTTT; cdr3_aa: CASSLYHSLNSPLHF
j_call: TRBJ2-1; v_call: TRBV12-3/TRBV12-4; clone_size: NA; d_call: TRBD2; cdr3_nt: TGTGCCAGCAGAGGACTAGCGGGAGGGGGGAATGAGCAGTTCTTC; cdr3_aa: CASRGLAGGGNEQFF
j_call: TRBJ1-1; v_call: TRBV2; clone_size: many; d_call: NA; cdr3_nt: TGTGCCACCGTCTTGGGTTCCACTGAAGCTTTCTTT; cdr3_aa: CATVLGSTEAFF
j_call: TRBJ1-4; v_call: TRBV5-8; clone_size: many; d_call: NA; cdr3_nt: TGTGCCAGCAGCACCGGGACGTACCATGAAAAACTGTTTTTT; cdr3_aa: CASSTGTYHEKLFF
j_call: TRBJ1-4; v_call: TRBV12-3/TRBV12-4; clone_size: many; d_call: NA; cdr3_nt: TGTGCCAGCAGTTCCCTAGGGCTGGCTCTGTTTTTT; cdr3_aa: CASSSLGLALFF
j_call: TRBJ1-1; v_call: TRBV4-1; clone_size: NA; d_call: NA; cdr3_nt: TGCGCCAGCAGCCAAGGACGATCGAACACTGAAGCTTTCTTT; cdr3_aa: CASSQGRSNTEAFF
j_call: TRBJ1-3; v_call: TRBV20-1; clone_size: many; d_call: NA; cdr3_nt: TGCAGTGCTAGTATCGGGGGAGCTGGAAACACCATATATTTT; cdr3_aa: CSASIGGAGNTIYF
j_call: TRBJ2-1; v_call: TRBV7-3; clone_size: NA; d_call: TRBD1; cdr3_nt: TGTGCCAGCAGCTTAATGGGACAGAGGTACAATGAGCAGTTCTTC; cdr3_aa: CASSLMGQRYNEQFF
j_call: TRBJ1-5; v_call: TRBV12-3/TRBV12-4; clone_size: NA; d_call: NA; cdr3_nt: TGTGCCAGCAGAGAGCCCAATCAGCCCCAGCATTTT; cdr3_aa: CASREPNQPQHF
j_call: TRBJ2-7; v_call: TRBV19; clone_size: NA; d_call: NA; cdr3_nt: TGTGCCAGTAGGACCGCTGACAGTTACGAGCAGTACTTC; cdr3_aa: CASRTADSYEQYF
j_call: TRBJ2-3; v_call: TRBV6-5; clone_size: many; d_call: NA; cdr3_nt: TGTGCCAGCAGTTACTCGAGGACAGAGGGCTTTGGAGATACGCAGTATTTT; cdr3_aa: CASSYSRTEGFGDTQYF
j_call: TRBJ1-1; v_call: TRBV4-1; clone_size: few; d_call: TRBD1; cdr3_nt: TGCGCCAGCAGCCCGGGACAGGGGGTTTTAGTGAACACTGAAGCTTTCTTT; cdr3_aa: CASSPGQGVLVNTEAFF
j_call: TRBJ2-1; v_call: TRBV27; clone_size: many; d_call: TRBD2; cdr3_nt: TGTGCCAGCAGTACAACTAGCGGGATTGACAATGAGCAGTTCTTC; cdr3_aa: CASSTTSGIDNEQFF
j_call: TRBJ1-5; v_call: TRBV7-2; clone_size: many; d_call: NA; cdr3_nt: TGTGCCAGCAGCTTGGACATCGGCAATCAGCCCCAGCATTTT; cdr3_aa: CASSLDIGNQPQHF
j_call: TRBJ1-2; v_call: TRBV7-9; clone_size: NA; d_call: NA; cdr3_nt: TGTGCCAGCAGCCCATACACAGGCTATGGCTACACCTTC; cdr3_aa: CASSPYTGYGYTF